The clone carrying this T cell receptor beta chain was detected only a few times. As yet, its antigen is unknown. This specimen comes from a study of identical twins. Study-wide points: Out-of-frame alpha sequences common to twins exhibited an excess of low generation probability.

TCRdb recomputed calls from the 5' RACE reads with MiXCR, one row per CDR3 protein. The sample yields about 1.7 million distinct CDR3 sequences, 25% to 35% seen once. Germline lookup yields CDR1 SGHAT and CDR2 FQDESV (reference sequence). V was shortened by 6 bases and J by 6 bases, with 21 bases between the two germline ends. The CDR3 has 15 amino acids. This clonotype was obtained from a newborn girl in good health. The specimen sequenced was cord blood. This chain connects TRBV11-1 to TRBJ2-7; possible D gene TRBD2, 6 bases. CDR3 region: CASSLRGGYRSEQYF. The CDR3 DNA follows: TGTGCCAGCAGTCTCCGTGGGGGGTATAGAAGCGAGCAGTACTTC.